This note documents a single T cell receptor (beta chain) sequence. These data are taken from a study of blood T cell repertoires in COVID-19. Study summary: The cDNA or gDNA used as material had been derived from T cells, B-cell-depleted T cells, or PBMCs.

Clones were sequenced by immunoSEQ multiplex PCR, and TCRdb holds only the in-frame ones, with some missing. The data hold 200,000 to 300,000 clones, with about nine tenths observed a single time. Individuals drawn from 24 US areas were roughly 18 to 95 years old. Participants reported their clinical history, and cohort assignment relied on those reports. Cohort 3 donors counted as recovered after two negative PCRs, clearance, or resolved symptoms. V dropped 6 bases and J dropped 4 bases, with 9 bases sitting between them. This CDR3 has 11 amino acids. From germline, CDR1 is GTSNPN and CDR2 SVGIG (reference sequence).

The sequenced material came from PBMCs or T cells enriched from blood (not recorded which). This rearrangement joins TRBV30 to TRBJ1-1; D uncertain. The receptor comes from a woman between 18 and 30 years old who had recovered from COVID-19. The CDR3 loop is CACLGGTEAFF. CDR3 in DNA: TGTGCCTGCCTCGGAGGCACTGAAGCTTTCTTT.